These T cell receptor beta chains were read from a single sample in a study of cytomegalovirus exposure and HLA in healthy donors. The assay was immunoSEQ multiplex PCR, and TCRdb's table has in-frame clones only and misses some. Among around 130,000 clones listed, 82% were seen once. Specimen: PBMCs. These receptors all stem from a male donor in good health and CMV-seropositive. Both conserved end residues are part of each CDR3. The order of the fields is clone size, J gene, D gene, V gene, CDR3 DNA, CDR3 protein. A D gene is named only where the DNA matches it firmly. Clone size is stated in some rows and not others, as once, few, many or a class when expanded.

NA	TRBJ2-3	TRBD1	TRBV11-2	TGTGCCAGCACTCGCTCCCCAGGGGGCAGGGGGCAGTATTTT	CASTRSPGGRGQYF
NA	TRBJ1-5	NA	TRBV29-1	TGCAGCGTCCAGGGTTCCTCGGGTCAGCCCCAGCATTTT	CSVQGSSGQPQHF
NA	TRBJ2-7	TRBD1	TRBV5-8	TGTGCCAGCAGCTCCAGGACAGGGCCCTACGAGCAGTACTTC	CASSSRTGPYEQYF
NA	TRBJ2-7	TRBD2	TRBV4-2	TGTGCCAGCAGCCAAGATAGGTCTAGCGGTTACGAGCAGTACTTC	CASSQDRSSGYEQYF
NA	TRBJ2-3	TRBD1	TRBV9	TGTGCCAGCAGCGGATTGACAGGGGGTGGTACAGATACGCAGTATTTT	CASSGLTGGGTDTQYF
NA	TRBJ2-2	NA	TRBV25-1	TGTGCCAGCAGTGTCGGGTACACCGGGGAGCTGTTTTTT	CASSVGYTGELFF
NA	TRBJ2-7	TRBD2	TRBV30	TGTGCCTACTCCCGCGTGACTAGCGGGACGACTACCTACGAGCAGTACTTC	CAYSRVTSGTTTYEQYF
NA	TRBJ2-2	NA	TRBV9	TGTGCCAGCAGCGTAGTGATCGCCCCCAGCACCGGGGAGCTGTTTTTT	CASSVVIAPSTGELFF
once	TRBJ2-7	TRBD2	TRBV6-6	TGTGCCAGCAGTGACCTAGCGGGAGGTACCTACGAGCAGTACTTC	CASSDLAGGTYEQYF
NA	TRBJ1-6	NA	TRBV5-4	TGTGCCAGCAGCTTGGAAAGGGGTGGGGATTCACCCCTCCACTTT	CASSLERGGDSPLHF
NA	TRBJ2-7	NA	TRBV5-4	TGTGCCAGCAGCAGCGGTCCTTCCGAGCAGTACTTC	CASSSGPSEQYF
once	TRBJ2-7	TRBD2	TRBV4-3	TGCGCCAGCAGCCAAGATCCGGCGGGAGATTACGAGCAGTACTTC	CASSQDPAGDYEQYF
NA	TRBJ2-1	NA	TRBV13	TGTGCCAGCAGCTTAGAGCTTAGCGGACACAATGAGCAGTTCTTC	CASSLELSGHNEQFF
once	TRBJ1-1	NA	TRBV4-3	TGCGCCAGCAGCCAAGGAGTTTTTGTAGCCCAGGGCGCTTTCTTT	CASSQGVFVAQGAFF
NA	TRBJ2-3	TRBD2	TRBV6-6	TGTGCCAGCAGTCTAAGACTAGCGGGAGAGGGTACGCAGTATTTT	CASSLRLAGEGTQYF
NA	TRBJ2-7	TRBD2	TRBV7-6	TGTGCCAGCAGTCACCCACGGGGGGGCAGCGAGTACGAGCAGTACTTC	CASSHPRGGSEYEQYF
NA	TRBJ1-1	NA	TRBV27	TGTGCCAGCAGTTTATCAGGCAGGGAAGCTTTCTTT	CASSLSGREAFF
NA	TRBJ2-7	TRBD1	TRBV19	TGTGCCAGTAGTCCAGGGGCAGGGGGCGCGCAGTACTTC	CASSPGAGGAQYF
NA	TRBJ2-7	NA	TRBV7-8	TGTGCCAGCAGCTTAACTCTACTCGAGCAGTACTTC	CASSLTLLEQYF
NA	TRBJ1-2	TRBD1	TRBV6-5	TGTGCCAGCAGTTACTCGACAGGGGGCTACACCTTC	CASSYSTGGYTF
few	TRBJ1-5	TRBD1	TRBV28	TGTGCCAGCTCGGACAGGGGGCCTTACCAGCCCCAGCATTTT	CASSDRGPYQPQHF
few	TRBJ2-2	NA	TRBV2	TGTGCCAGCAGCACAGGGAACACCGGGGAGCTGTTTTTT	CASSTGNTGELFF
NA	TRBJ2-7	TRBD2	TRBV5-1	TGCGCCAGCAGCTGGTCCAGCGGGAGTGTCTACGAGCAGTACTTC	CASSWSSGSVYEQYF
NA	TRBJ2-3	TRBD2	TRBV5-1	TGCGCCAGCAGGACTAGCGGCACAGATACGCAGTATTTT	CASRTSGTDTQYF
NA	TRBJ2-7	NA	TRBV15	TGTGCCACCAGCAGAGATCAGGTCCACCAAGACGAGCAGTACTTC	CATSRDQVHQDEQYF
NA	TRBJ2-7	NA	TRBV6-5	TGTGCCAGCAGCCCAGGTTCTTACGAGCAGTACTTC	CASSPGSYEQYF
few	TRBJ2-7	TRBD1	TRBV11-2	TGTGCCAGCAGCTTCGACAGGGTCATCATTTCGTACGAGCAGTACTTC	CASSFDRVIISYEQYF
NA	TRBJ1-2	NA	TRBV21-1	TGTGCCAGCAGCAAAAGGGGCAGACCCTATGGCTACACCTTC	CASSKRGRPYGYTF
NA	TRBJ2-7	NA	TRBV6-5	TGTGCCAGCAGTTACGGGCAAGGACTTCCGCCCTACGAGCAGTACTTC	CASSYGQGLPPYEQYF
NA	TRBJ2-7	NA	TRBV7-9	TGTTCCAGCAACTTAGACACCTACGAGCAGTACTTC	CSSNLDTYEQYF
NA	TRBJ2-7	NA	TRBV9	TGTGCCAGCAGCGTAGGGTCAGGCCGATACTTC	CASSVGSGRYF
NA	TRBJ2-7	TRBD2	TRBV28	TGTGCCAGCGGCCGAGGAGTTAGCGGGAGCTCCTACGAGCAGTACTTC	CASGRGVSGSSYEQYF
NA	TRBJ2-5	TRBD1	TRBV6-5	TGTGCCAGCAGGGGGATACAGGGGGCTGAGCAGTACTTC	CASRGIQGAEQYF
NA	TRBJ1-1	NA	TRBV7-9	TGTGCCAGCACCCACGCGGGGGCGTCCCACACTGAAGCTTTCTTT	CASTHAGASHTEAFF
NA	TRBJ2-5	NA	TRBV7-9	TGTGCCAGCAGCTCCCAGGGGGGTCCGCAAGAGACCCAGTACTTC	CASSSQGGPQETQYF
few	TRBJ2-1	TRBD1	TRBV19	TGTGCCAGTAGTATAGATCGAATGGGGACAGGACAGTTCTTC	CASSIDRMGTGQFF
NA	TRBJ2-7	TRBD1	TRBV27	TGTGCCAGCAGTTTATCCGGCGCTTCGGACAGGGGTCTGTACGAGCAGTACTTC	CASSLSGASDRGLYEQYF
NA	TRBJ2-1	TRBD2	TRBV7-9	TGTGCCAGCAGCTTGTCTAGCGGGAGTAATGAGCAGTTCTTC	CASSLSSGSNEQFF
NA	TRBJ2-1	NA	TRBV19	TGTGCCAGTCAGAACGAGCGGGCCCTCTACAATGAGCAATTCTTC	CASQNERALYNEQFF
NA	TRBJ2-1	TRBD2	TRBV11-2	TGTGCCAGCAGCCCGATAGCGGGAGTTCATTCCGGAGAGCAGTTCTTC	CASSPIAGVHSGEQFF
NA	TRBJ2-7	NA	TRBV21-1	TGTGCCAGCAGCCGAACGGAAGGGACTAGCGGGGTCTCCTACGAGCAGTACTTC	CASSRTEGTSGVSYEQYF
NA	TRBJ1-3	NA	TRBV23-1	TGCGCCAGCAGTCGTCCGGACTGCGACTCTGGAAACACCATATATTTT	CASSRPDCDSGNTIYF
NA	TRBJ1-2	TRBD1	TRBV15	TGTGCCACCAGCATTCACAGGGGGGGCTACACCTTC	CATSIHRGGYTF
NA	TRBJ2-7	NA	TRBV6-5	TGTGCCAGCAGTCTCCGGGACTCCTACGAGCAGTACTTC	CASSLRDSYEQYF
NA	TRBJ2-7	NA	TRBV7-2	TGTGCCAGCAGCTTAGGGAGGGACTTGTACGAGCAGTACTTC	CASSLGRDLYEQYF
NA	TRBJ1-2	NA	TRBV6-5	TGTGCCAGCAGCTACCGGGGTGGCTACACCTTC	CASSYRGGYTF